This TCR beta chain was identified in a study of blood T cell repertoires in COVID-19. V was pared by 1 base and J by 10 bases, with 10 bases of the junction left unmatched. This CDR3 is built from 15 residues. Germline values: CDR1 LGHDT, CDR2 YNNKEL (reference sequence). TCRdb keeps only in-frame clones here, not all; method: immunoSEQ multiplex PCR. Counted here are about 340,000 clones, 75% to 90% occurring once; the ten biggest clones make up under 8.5%. The rearrangement uses TRBV3-1 (or the pseudogene TRBV3-2) and TRBJ2-7; 10 nucleotides match TRBD2. Sequencing was performed on peripheral blood. The source of this sequence is a woman aged 55-75 years with COVID-19, enrolled during active disease. The DNA of the CDR3 is TGTGCCAGCAGCCAAGGTACTAGCGGGGCGTCGGAACAGTACTTC. As protein: CASSQGTSGASEQYF.